The 2 T cell receptor beta chains below come from one sample, sequenced in a study of Graves' ophthalmopathy and Graves' hyperthyroidism. Researchers took RNA transcripts and amplified TCR beta CDR3 regions from them. The workflow started with a first-round RT-PCR run with HTBI primers and then moved on to a second-round multiplex PCR. TCRdb re-analysed the multiplex PCR reads in MiXCR, keeping a single row per CDR3 protein. The sample has about 1.1 million distinct CDR3 sequences; about 38% are singletons. The sequenced sample consisted of peripheral blood or thyroid tissue (not recorded which). The receptors derive from an adult man with Graves' hyperthyroidism.

This clonotype has at least ten counts. The chain employs TRBV2 and TRBJ1-2; D is possibly TRBD1 (5 bases). The CDR3 is 14 residues long. The germline V and J ends were trimmed by 7 bases and 2 bases, with 14 bases remaining between them. CDR1 SNHLY and CDR2 FYNNEI come from the germline V gene. The DNA of the CDR3 is TGTGCCAGCACGGGATCCGGGACCAACTATGGCTACACCTTC. This encodes CASTGSGTNYGYTF. The complete variable domain, with remaining parts taken from reference TRBV2 and TRBJ1-2, reads EPEVTQTPSHQVTQMGQEVILRCVPISNHLYFYWYRQILGQKVEFLVSFYNNEISEKSEIFDDQFSVERPDGSNFTLKIRSTKLEDSAMYFCASTGSGTNYGYTFGSGTRLTVV.

This clonotype was observed many times. V is TRBV4-1 and J is TRBJ1-2; 7 bases map to TRBD1. The CDR3 consists of 16 residues. The trim removed 3 bases at V and 4 bases at J, leaving 11 bases unmatched. Per germline, CDR1 MGHRA and CDR2 YSYEKL. The CDR3 region is CASSHIGQGEGYGYTF. CDR3 sequence (DNA): TGCGCCAGCAGCCACATAGGGCAGGGGGAAGGCTATGGCTACACCTTC.